The 21 T cell receptor beta chains presented below share a single source sample, sequenced in a study of T cell responses to AZD1222 COVID-19 vaccine. Repertoires were generated with immunoSEQ multiplex PCR, while TCRdb's copy carries only in-frame clones and drops some. The sample has roughly 120,000 clones, 75% to 90% seen once. Sequenced here: peripheral blood, sampled on day 0 of AZD1222 vaccination. These receptor sequences come from an adult in good health.

The V call is TRBV27, the J call TRBJ2-2, with D perhaps matching TRBD1 (5 bases). V was trimmed by 10 bases and J by 0 bases, leaving 15 bases between them. Germline V gives CDR1 MNHEY, CDR2 SMNVEV (reference sequence). The CDR3 has 15 amino acids. CDR3 amino acids: CATLSWGANTGELFF. The CDR3 DNA reads TGTGCCACCCTATCGTGGGGCGCGAACACCGGGGAGCTGTTTTTT.

The chain couples TRBV29-1 to TRBJ2-7; D gene uncertain. V lost 5 bases to trimming and J lost 1 base, with 15 bases between them. CDR1 is SQVTM, CDR2 ANQGSEA, per germline. The CDR3 has 14 residues. The CDR3 DNA reads as TGCAGCGTTTTGACCGCGCAGGCATCCTACGAGCAGTACTTC. Residues: CSVLTAQASYEQYF.

This sequence joins TRBV30 and TRBJ1-1, with D unresolved. Germline values: CDR1 GTSNPN, CDR2 SVGIG (reference sequence). The CDR3 loop spans 14 amino acids. V lost 0 bases, J lost 0 bases, and 8 bases lay in between. Here the CDR3 DNA reads TGTGCCTGGAGTGTCGGAGGAATGAACACTGAAGCTTTCTTT. It codes for CAWSVGGMNTEAFF.

V is TRBV11-3 and J is TRBJ1-4; D is undetermined. Trimming left V 3 bases short and J 4 bases short, with 18 bases between. The germline CDR1 and CDR2 sequences are SGHNT and YENEEA. This CDR3 contains 17 residues. The chain's CDR3 is CASSFTPPGTVNEKLFF. As DNA, the CDR3 is TGTGCCAGCAGCTTTACCCCGCCGGGAACGGTTAATGAAAAACTGTTTTTT.

The chain links TRBV10-2 to TRBJ2-3; 8 bases fit TRBD2. The V gene end was trimmed by 4 bases and the J gene end by 3 bases; junction bases not matched to a gene: 6. CDR3 length equals 15 residues. The germline V gene encodes CDR1 WSHSY and CDR2 SAAADI. The CDR3 region is CASSVSGRGTDTQYF. The CDR3 nucleotides are TGCGCCAGCAGTGTGAGCGGGAGAGGGACAGATACGCAGTATTTT.

The chain links TRBV7-6 to TRBJ2-2; 9 nucleotides agree with TRBD2. Germline V lookup: CDR1 SGHVS, CDR2 FNYEAQ. This CDR3 spans 19 amino acids. V trimming: 5 bases; J trimming: 2 bases; junction bases outside the gene matches: 15. The CDR3 DNA sequence: TGTGCCAGCAGCGTTCGAGGTAGCGGGGGAGGACAAAACACCGGGGAGCTGTTTTTT. This sequence encodes CASSVRGSGGGQNTGELFF.

J is TRBJ2-5 and V is TRBV11-2; possible D gene TRBD1, 5 bases. The CDR3 length is 15 residues. The V and J ends lost 8 bases and 4 bases respectively, with 20 bases between them. The germline CDR1 and CDR2 sequences are SGHAT and FQNNGV. The CDR3: CASAPEGVARETQYF. DNA for the CDR3: TGTGCCAGCGCCCCCGAAGGGGTAGCACGAGAGACCCAGTACTTC.

The chain joins TRBV2 to TRBJ2-7; a possible D gene is TRBD1 (6 bases). Germline CDR1 and CDR2: SNHLY and FYNNEI. The CDR3 is 13 amino acids. V dropped 9 bases and J dropped 6 bases, with 18 bases sitting between them. The CDR3 protein is CASLRQADSEQYF. The CDR3 coding sequence is TGTGCCAGTCTACGACAGGCGGATTCCGAGCAGTACTTC.

The chain couples TRBV6-5 to TRBJ2-7, with D unresolved. Germline V lookup: CDR1 MNHEY, CDR2 SVGAGI. The CDR3 runs 13 residues. V lost 6 bases and J lost 2, with 11 bases in between. The DNA of the CDR3 is TGTGCCAGCAGGATCGCAGCTACCTACGAGCAGTACTTC. It specifies CASRIAATYEQYF.

The CDR3 nucleotides read TGTGCCAGTAGTTCGTATTCAGGGGGAGAAGGCTACACCTTC. Translation: CASSSYSGGEGYTF. The chain carries TRBV19 and TRBJ1-2; 7 nucleotides line up with TRBD1. The CDR3 length is 14 residues. Trimming cost V 5 bases and J 8 bases; bases outside gene matches: 11. The germline V gene has CDR1 LNHDA and CDR2 SQIVND (reference sequence). Supplemented by reference TRBV19 and TRBJ1-2, the full variable domain reads DGGITQSPKYLFRKEGQNVTLSCEQNLNHDAMYWYRQDPGQGLRLIYYSQIVNDFQKGDIAEGYSVSREKKESFPLTVTSAQKNPTAFYLCASSSYSGGEGYTFGSGTRLTVV.

The chain uses TRBV10-3 and TRBJ2-7, with 7 positions matching TRBD1. Germline V gene data show CDR1 as ENHRY and CDR2 as SYGVKD. V was clipped by 3 bases and J by 5 bases; unmatched bases: 7. This CDR3 is 14 amino acids long. DNA for the CDR3: TGTGCCATCAGTGACGAACAGGGGCTCCACGAGCAGTACTTC. Translated: CAISDEQGLHEQYF.

The V and J genes are TRBV11-2 and TRBJ2-3, with 8 positions matching TRBD2. Trimming at V came to 0 bases and at J to 2 bases, leaving 4 bases not matched to a gene. This CDR3 spans 16 amino acids. CDR1 and CDR2 from the germline V gene are SGHAT and FQNNGV. CDR3 bases: TGTGCCAGCAGCTTAGATAGGACTAGCATCACAGATACGCAGTATTTT. It is translated as CASSLDRTSITDTQYF.

The chain links TRBV30 to TRBJ2-2, with D perhaps matching TRBD1 or TRBD2 (5 bases each). V shed 3 bases and J shed 3 bases, with 17 bases lying between them. The CDR3 spans 16 residues. From germline, CDR1 is GTSNPN and CDR2 SVGIG (reference sequence). Here the CDR3 reads CAWSAGRGSHTGELFF. The CDR3 DNA reads TGTGCCTGGAGCGCGGGTCGGGGCTCGCACACCGGGGAGCTGTTTTTT.

This clone was recorded only once. This chain uses TRBV7-6 with TRBJ2-7; D not resolved. V was shortened by 5 bases and J by 3 bases, with 5 bases between the two germline ends. This CDR3 is built from 11 residues. Per the germline V gene, CDR1 is SGHVS and CDR2 is FNYEAQ. The CDR3 reads CASSLHYEQYF. In DNA form, the CDR3 reads TGTGCCAGCAGCCTCCACTACGAGCAGTACTTC.

The chain recombines TRBV10-2 with TRBJ2-3; D is perhaps TRBD1 (5 bases). The CDR3 spans 12 residues. CDR1 is WSHSY, CDR2 SAAADI, per germline. The V end lost 4 bases, the J end lost 7 bases, and 9 bases lay between the germline ends. The CDR3 DNA is TGCGCCAGCAGTGGCGCAGGGAATACGCAGTATTTT. Translation gives CASSGAGNTQYF.

This clone was detected only once. The chain employs TRBV27 and TRBJ1-2; 10 nucleotides match TRBD1. V lost 1 base to trimming and J lost 3 bases; unmatched junction nucleotides: 2. Germline CDR1 is MNHEY and CDR2 is SMNVEV (reference sequence). The CDR3 is 15 amino acids. In nucleotides, the CDR3 is TGTGCCAGCAGTTTATTCGGGACAGGGGACTATGGCTACACCTTC. Protein: CASSLFGTGDYGYTF.

The gene calls are TRBV3-1 (or the pseudogene TRBV3-2) and TRBJ2-2, with 9 bases identical to TRBD2. Germline V gives CDR1 LGHDT, CDR2 YNNKEL (reference sequence). The length of the CDR3 is 16 residues. Trimming at V came to 1 base and at J to 3 bases, leaving 3 bases not matched to a gene. CDR3 DNA sequence: TGTGCCAGCAGCCAAGCCGCTAGCGGGGACACCGGGGAGCTGTTTTTT. Translated: CASSQAASGDTGELFF.

The chain joins TRBV30 to TRBJ2-3; D perhaps matches TRBD2 (5 bases). The CDR3 has 12 residues. Per germline, CDR1 GTSNPN and CDR2 SVGIG (reference sequence). The V and J ends lost 5 bases and 3 bases respectively, with 9 bases between them. The CDR3 region is CAWGRGTDTQYF. In DNA, the CDR3 is TGTGCCTGGGGGAGAGGGACAGATACGCAGTATTTT. Full variable domain (remainder filled in from reference TRBV30 and TRBJ2-3): SQTIHQWPATLVQPVGSPLSLECTVEGTSNPNLYWYRQAAGRGLQLLFYSVGIGQISSEVPQNLSASRPQDRQFILSSKKLLLSDSGFYLCAWGRGTDTQYFGPGTRLTVL.

The chain is built from TRBV7-9 and TRBJ2-3; 10 bases map to TRBD1. The V and J ends lost 3 bases and 8 bases, in that order; junction bases with no gene match: 8. Germline V gene lookup returns CDR1 SEHNR and CDR2 FQNEAQ (reference sequence). The CDR3 is 15 amino acids. DNA for the CDR3: TGTGCCAGCAGCTTCGGGACAGGGGTTTTTTTTACGCAGTATTTT. Translated: CASSFGTGVFFTQYF.

The chain recombines TRBV19 with TRBJ1-5; no clear D. The CDR3 sequence is 16 residues long. Trimming pared 9 bases from V and 1 base from J, leaving 19 bases between. The germline V gene encodes CDR1 LNHDA and CDR2 SQIVND (reference sequence). The CDR3 DNA sequence: TGTGCCAGCAAGTCCATCAAGGGCGGGAGCAATCAGCCCCAGCATTTT. Protein sequence: CASKSIKGGSNQPQHF. Together with reference TRBV19 and TRBJ1-5, the CDR3 gives the full variable domain: DGGITQSPKYLFRKEGQNVTLSCEQNLNHDAMYWYRQDPGQGLRLIYYSQIVNDFQKGDIAEGYSVSREKKESFPLTVTSAQKNPTAFYLCASKSIKGGSNQPQHFGDGTRLSIL.

The chain employs TRBV5-1 and TRBJ2-5; D is possibly TRBD1 or TRBD2 (6 bases each). The V end lost 0 bases, the J end lost 1 base, and 13 bases lay between the germline ends. The CDR3 contains 16 residues. Germline lookup yields CDR1 SGHRS and CDR2 YFSETQ. The CDR3 here is CASSLAGSRGQETQYF. In nucleotides, the CDR3 is TGCGCCAGCAGCTTGGCCGGGAGCAGGGGCCAAGAGACCCAGTACTTC.